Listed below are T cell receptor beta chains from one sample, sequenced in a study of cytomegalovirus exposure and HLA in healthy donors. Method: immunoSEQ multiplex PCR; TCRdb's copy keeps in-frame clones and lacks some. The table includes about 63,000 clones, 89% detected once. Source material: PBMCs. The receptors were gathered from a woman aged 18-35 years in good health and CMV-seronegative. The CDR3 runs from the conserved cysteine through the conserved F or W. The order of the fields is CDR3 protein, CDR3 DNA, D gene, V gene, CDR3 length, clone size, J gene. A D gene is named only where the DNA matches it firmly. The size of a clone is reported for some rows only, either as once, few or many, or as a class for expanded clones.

CDR3: CASSKGTSGPGTDTQYF
DNA: TGTGCCAGCAGCAAGGGGACTAGCGGGCCGGGCACAGATACGCAGTATTTT
D: .
V: TRBV21-1
length: 17
size: .
J: TRBJ2-3

CDR3: CASSLGSVAYEQYF
DNA: TGTGCCAGCAGCTTAGGGAGTGTAGCCTACGAGCAGTACTTC
D: .
V: TRBV7-9
length: 14
size: .
J: TRBJ2-7

CDR3: CASSTPGVNTEAFF
DNA: TGTGCCAGCAGCACCCCGGGAGTAAACACTGAAGCTTTCTTT
D: .
V: TRBV6-5
length: 14
size: .
J: TRBJ1-1

CDR3: CASSSDTEAFF
DNA: TGTGCCAGCAGCTCCGACACTGAAGCTTTCTTT
D: .
V: TRBV11-1
length: 11
size: .
J: TRBJ1-1

CDR3: CASSQGLAVLSYEQYF
DNA: TGTGCCAGCAGCCAAGGACTAGCGGTACTCTCCTACGAGCAGTACTTC
D: TRBD2
V: TRBV7-2
length: 16
size: .
J: TRBJ2-7

CDR3: CASLGTANTEAFF
DNA: TGTGCCAGCTTGGGGACAGCGAACACTGAAGCTTTCTTT
D: TRBD1
V: TRBV18
length: 13
size: few
J: TRBJ1-1

CDR3: CAISELDSTGELFF
DNA: TGTGCCATCAGTGAGTTGGACAGCACCGGGGAGCTGTTTTTT
D: .
V: TRBV10-3
length: 14
size: few
J: TRBJ2-2

CDR3: CASSLGQGSLELQETQYF
DNA: TGTGCCAGCAGCTTAGGACAGGGCAGCCTGGAGTTACAAGAGACCCAGTACTTC
D: TRBD1
V: TRBV7-2
length: 18
size: .
J: TRBJ2-5

CDR3: CASRSDRRGTEAFF
DNA: TGTGCCAGCAGGTCGGACAGACGGGGCACTGAAGCTTTCTTT
D: .
V: TRBV6-1
length: 14
size: .
J: TRBJ1-1

CDR3: CASSSRTGGRSQPQHF
DNA: TGTGCCAGCAGTTCCCGGACAGGGGGCAGGAGTCAGCCCCAGCATTTT
D: TRBD1
V: TRBV28
length: 16
size: .
J: TRBJ1-5

CDR3: CASSIGHRNTGELFF
DNA: TGTGCCAGTAGTATAGGGCACCGGAACACCGGGGAGCTGTTTTTT
D: .
V: TRBV19
length: 15
size: once
J: TRBJ2-2

CDR3: CASSEGRGPLSGETQYF
DNA: TGTGCCAGCAGTGAAGGGCGGGGGCCCCTCTCGGGGGAGACCCAGTACTTC
D: .
V: TRBV6-1
length: 17
size: .
J: TRBJ2-5

CDR3: CASSQRGAPADTQYF
DNA: TGTGCCAGCAGCCAGCGGGGGGCCCCCGCAGATACGCAGTATTTT
D: TRBD2
V: TRBV14
length: 15
size: few
J: TRBJ2-3

CDR3: CASSELGQGLETQYF
DNA: TGTGCCAGCAGTGAATTGGGACAGGGACTAGAGACCCAGTACTTC
D: TRBD1
V: TRBV6-1
length: 15
size: .
J: TRBJ2-5

CDR3: CASSYQRGLAGDGEQFF
DNA: TGTGCCAGCAGCTACCAAAGGGGACTAGCGGGAGACGGTGAGCAGTTCTTC
D: TRBD2
V: TRBV11-2
length: 17
size: .
J: TRBJ2-1

CDR3: CATSARGQGANTIYF
DNA: TGTGCCACCAGCGCACGAGGACAGGGGGCAAACACCATATATTTT
D: TRBD1
V: TRBV15
length: 15
size: .
J: TRBJ1-3

CDR3: CASSRQFAGNTIYF
DNA: TGTGCCAGCTCACGACAGTTCGCGGGAAACACCATATATTTT
D: .
V: TRBV18
length: 14
size: .
J: TRBJ1-3

CDR3: CASSPDTLNTEAFF
DNA: TGCGCCAGCAGCCCGGACACCCTGAACACTGAAGCTTTCTTT
D: .
V: TRBV5-1
length: 14
size: .
J: TRBJ1-1

CDR3: CASSRDRARGNTIYF
DNA: TGTGCCAGCAGCAGGGACAGGGCACGGGGAAACACCATATATTTT
D: TRBD1
V: TRBV5-4
length: 15
size: .
J: TRBJ1-3

CDR3: CASSNRTGNTGELFF
DNA: TGTGCCAGCAGCAACCGGACAGGGAACACCGGGGAGCTGTTTTTT
D: TRBD1
V: TRBV5-5
length: 15
size: .
J: TRBJ2-2

CDR3: CASSLRDSTLFTDTQYF
DNA: TGTGCCAGCAGCTTAAGGGACAGCACCCTGTTCACAGATACGCAGTATTTT
D: TRBD1
V: TRBV5-5
length: 17
size: once
J: TRBJ2-3

CDR3: CASSRGQGYTGELFF
DNA: TGTGCCAGCTCAAGGGGACAGGGCTACACCGGGGAGCTGTTTTTT
D: TRBD1
V: TRBV18
length: 15
size: .
J: TRBJ2-2

CDR3: CASSQDSTGMGTGELFF
DNA: TGCGCCAGCAGCCAAGATAGTACAGGGATGGGCACCGGGGAGCTGTTTTTT
D: .
V: TRBV4-1
length: 17
size: .
J: TRBJ2-2

CDR3: CASSLSAGQGFGELFF
DNA: TGTGCCAGCAGTTTATCCGCGGGACAGGGGTTCGGGGAGCTGTTTTTT
D: TRBD1
V: TRBV28
length: 16
size: .
J: TRBJ2-2

CDR3: CASSRGSAGANVLTF
DNA: TGCGCCAGCAGCCGCGGGAGCGCAGGGGCCAACGTCCTGACTTTC
D: TRBD2
V: TRBV5-1
length: 15
size: once
J: TRBJ2-6

CDR3: CASSAQSRAGVGTGELFF
DNA: TGTGCCAGCAGCGCCCAAAGTAGAGCGGGAGTAGGCACCGGGGAGCTGTTTTTT
D: TRBD2
V: TRBV7-9
length: 18
size: .
J: TRBJ2-2